This TCR beta chain was profiled in a study of control samples from healthy donors and cancer patients. Measured with immunoSEQ multiplex PCR; TCRdb has only the in-frame clones, and not every one. The sample contains around 84,000 clones, around 92% of which appear only once. The sample taken for sequencing was blood. The TCR originated in a man aged 30 to 39 in good health.

This CDR3 reads CASSLALSTVRFF. In DNA, the CDR3 is TGTGCCAGCAGTTTAGCGCTGTCAACAGTTCGGTTCTTC. This chain joins TRBV12-3 or TRBV12-4 and TRBJ2-1; no definite D call. This CDR3 contains 13 residues. Trimming stripped 0 bases from V and 15 bases from J, with 15 bases between.